The sequence of this TCR beta chain was determined in a study of blood T cell repertoires in COVID-19. Study background: Acute and convalescent COVID-19 samples came from the United States, Italy and Spain.

In the original analysis: Researchers report that nucleated cell counts were estimated from reference gene primer amplification. Some clones are missing from TCRdb's copy, which holds only in-frame ones; the method was immunoSEQ multiplex PCR. The V and J calls and clone size are taken from that table; D and trimming were inferred from the DNA. The profile shows 15,000 to 20,000 clones, 70% to 90% of them singletons. This CDR3 comprises 14 residues. CDR1 SGHRS and CDR2 YFSETQ come from the germline V gene. Trimming removed 0 bases from V and 5 bases from J, with 12 bases in between. This sequence was found in a human donor in a cohort sampled during active COVID-19. The sequenced sample was peripheral blood. J is TRBJ2-7 and V is TRBV5-1; a possible D gene is TRBD2 (6 bases). This chain's CDR3 is CASSLGWASDEQYF. For the CDR3, the DNA is TGCGCCAGCAGCTTGGGTTGGGCTAGCGACGAGCAGTACTTC. The full variable domain, in which reference TRBV5-1 and TRBJ2-7 provide the parts outside the CDR3, is KAGVTQTPRYLIKTRGQQVTLSCSPISGHRSVSWYQQTPGQGLQFLFEYFSETQRNKGNFPGRFSGRQFSNSRSEMNVSTLELGDSALYLCASSLGWASDEQYFGPGTRLTVT.